Below are 3 T cell receptor beta chains sequenced from a single sample in a study of blood T cell repertoires in COVID-19. TCRdb's table, derived via immunoSEQ multiplex PCR, lists solely in-frame clones and lacks some. Of approximately 77,000 clones in the sample, roughly 80% were seen once. The sequencing sample was made of peripheral blood. The origin of the receptors is a woman aged 65 to 85 with acute or convalescent COVID-19.

The chain has TRBV18 and TRBJ2-3, with D perhaps matching TRBD2 (5 bases). The CDR3 sequence is 18 residues long. The V end was cut by 6 bases, the J end by 1 base, with 23 bases between. Germline assignment: CDR1 KGHSH and CDR2 LQKENI. The CDR3 coding sequence is TGTGCCAGCTCCCTTCGGGGTTCAGTTGTTGCACGCACAGATACGCAGTATTTT. Translated: CASSLRGSVVARTDTQYF.

This sequence joins TRBV4-3 and TRBJ1-2, with 9 bases identical to TRBD1. CDR3 length: 15 residues. V shed 3 bases and J 2 bases; nucleotides not matched to a gene: 4. The germline V gene encodes CDR1 LGHNA and CDR2 YSLEER. The CDR3 loop is CASSHSGTGNYGYTF. For the CDR3, the DNA is TGCGCCAGCAGCCACTCCGGGACAGGGAACTATGGCTACACCTTC.

The chain is built from TRBV7-9 and TRBJ2-5; D remains ambiguous. This CDR3 is built from 13 residues. Trimming cost V 5 bases and J 2 bases, with 9 bases left between them. The germline CDR1 and CDR2 sequences are SEHNR and FQNEAQ (reference sequence). For the CDR3, the DNA is TGTGCCAGCAGCCTTATTCCTCAAGAGACCCAGTACTTC. It codes for CASSLIPQETQYF. Full variable domain (rest looked up from reference TRBV7-9 and TRBJ2-5): DTGVSQNPRHKITKRGQNVTFRCDPISEHNRLYWYRQTLGQGPEFLTYFQNEAQLEKSRLLSDRFSAERPKGSFSTLEIQRTEQGDSAMYLCASSLIPQETQYFGPGTRLLVL.